This is a list of T cell receptor beta chains from one sample in a study of identical twins. TCRdb re-derived calls from the 5' RACE reads in MiXCR, one entry per CDR3 protein. The data hold around 280,000 distinct CDR3 sequences, with roughly 8.6% observed a single time. These data are also associated with another study on yellow fever vaccine responses in identical twins.

The specimen sequenced was memory (CD45RO+) T cells sorted from blood. The origin of the receptors is a woman aged 18-29 years in good health. The CDR3 runs from the conserved cysteine through the conserved F or W. Each record gives: V gene, J gene, clone size, CDR3 protein. Some rows mark clone size as missing; the rest say once, few, many or name a class of expanded clone.

TRBV6-1	TRBJ2-7	few	CASSVARPINYEQYF
TRBV15	TRBJ2-5	-	CATSRGTGSLGPQYF
TRBV12-3/TRBV12-4	TRBJ2-5	many	CASSYSGTALRETQYF
TRBV20-1	TRBJ2-5	few	CSAIRARREETQYF
TRBV6-1	TRBJ1-1	many	CAIRRTDSTEAFF
TRBV6-1	TRBJ1-1	few	CASRTGGRNTEAFF
TRBV12-3/TRBV12-4	TRBJ1-2	many	CASRTQTGAGYTF
TRBV6-2/TRBV6-3	TRBJ2-3	few	CASSYPRGGPPDTQYF
TRBV18	TRBJ2-1	-	CASSPRQDASGWQFF
TRBV5-1	TRBJ2-1	many	CASSKGTGSISYNEQFF
TRBV20-1	TRBJ2-2	few	CSARQGRGTGELFF
TRBV28	TRBJ1-5	few	CASSLRPGLGPQHF
TRBV29-1	TRBJ2-1	many	CSVVDRGGLYYNEQFF
TRBV6-1	TRBJ2-2	-	CASSRGQGAGGELFF
TRBV13	TRBJ2-1	few	CASSPMRGGRPYNEQFF
TRBV7-6	TRBJ2-7	many	CASSSAGGLSYEQYF
TRBV20-1	TRBJ1-4	many	CSARGPNEKLFF
TRBV2	TRBJ1-5	-	CASSQQGFQPQHF
TRBV7-8	TRBJ1-2	few	CASSLWQDWNYGYTF
TRBV6-4	TRBJ2-7	-	CASRKGGRVPYEQYF
TRBV28	TRBJ2-1	many	CASSLAGGQYNEQFF
TRBV7-2	TRBJ2-7	many	CASSLAGLAGGRKESYEQYF
TRBV3-1	TRBJ2-2	-	CAGSQERAGWADNTGELFF
TRBV27	TRBJ1-2	-	CASSLLGQTMSGYTF
TRBV5-4	TRBJ2-1	few	CASSLGLVIAENNEQFF
TRBV10-1	TRBJ2-1	-	CASSEAGRANEQFF
TRBV25-1	TRBJ2-4	-	CASSAIGLAENKNIQYF
TRBV20-1	TRBJ2-1	many	CSARAQGDSYNEQFF
TRBV3-1	TRBJ1-2	-	CASSQERLKDSYGYTF
TRBV19	TRBJ2-2	-	CASRPTSAGELFF
TRBV2	TRBJ2-5	-	CASSEGPTQYF